This paragraph covers one T cell receptor (beta chain) sequence. No antigen is known for it. This specimen belongs to a study of shared clonotypes between healthy human individuals. Study at large: The donors, two women and a few men, were aged 18 to 49. Each donor's CD8 memory used one plate, CD8 naive two, each CD4 subset three.

Naivety among CD8 cells was defined by CD45RO negativity and positive CCR7 selection, thereby excluding terminally differentiated effector memory CD45RA+ cells. Here immunoSEQ multiplex PCR was the method, and the copy in TCRdb shows in-frame clones only, minus some. The table shows around 2,000,000 clones, with more than 85% occurring only once. V dropped 2 bases and J dropped 7; count of bases not matched to a gene: 11. The germline gives CDR1 MNHEY, CDR2 SMNVEV (reference sequence). This CDR3 has 16 residues. Study findings and constraints: All-four-donor shared clonotypes had higher generation probabilities than non-shared clonotypes did.

Material for sequencing was naive CD8+ T cells from PBMCs. The V call is TRBV27, the J call TRBJ2-7; 10 bases agree with TRBD1. This TCR was recovered from a man aged 18 to 30 in good health. Some clones in this sample may be carry-over from other donors' samples. CDR3 bases: TGTGCCAGCAGTTTAAAGACAGGGGGCGCAGCTGGAGAGCAGTACTTC. Amino acid sequence: CASSLKTGGAAGEQYF.